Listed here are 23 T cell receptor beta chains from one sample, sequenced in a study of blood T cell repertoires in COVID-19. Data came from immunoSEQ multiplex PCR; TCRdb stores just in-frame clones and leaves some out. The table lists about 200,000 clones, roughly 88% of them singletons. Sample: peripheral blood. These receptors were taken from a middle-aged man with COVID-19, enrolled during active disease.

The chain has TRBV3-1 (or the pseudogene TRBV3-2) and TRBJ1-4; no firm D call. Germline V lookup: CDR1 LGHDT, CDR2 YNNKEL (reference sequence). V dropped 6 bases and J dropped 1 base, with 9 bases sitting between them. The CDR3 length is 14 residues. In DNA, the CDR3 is TGTGCCAGCAGTTTCGGTTTAACTAATGAAAAACTGTTTTTT. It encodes CASSFGLTNEKLFF.

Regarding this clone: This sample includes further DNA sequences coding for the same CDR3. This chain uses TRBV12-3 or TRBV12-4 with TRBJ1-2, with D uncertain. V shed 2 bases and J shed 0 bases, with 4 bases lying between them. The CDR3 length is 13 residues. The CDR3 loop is CASSLSANYGYTF. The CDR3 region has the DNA TGTGCCAGCAGTTTATCCGCTAACTATGGCTACACCTTC.

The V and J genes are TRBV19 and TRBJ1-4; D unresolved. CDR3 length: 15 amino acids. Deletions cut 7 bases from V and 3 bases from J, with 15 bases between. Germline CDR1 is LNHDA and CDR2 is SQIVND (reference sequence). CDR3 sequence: CASTPTGVANEKLFF. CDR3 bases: TGTGCCAGTACCCCCACCGGGGTAGCTAATGAAAAACTGTTTTTT.

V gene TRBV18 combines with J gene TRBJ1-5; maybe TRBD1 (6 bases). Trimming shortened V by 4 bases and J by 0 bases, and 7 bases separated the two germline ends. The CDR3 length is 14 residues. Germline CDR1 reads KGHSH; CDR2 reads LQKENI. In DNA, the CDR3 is TGTGCCAGCTCACGGGACAATAGCAATCAGCCCCAGCATTTT. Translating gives CASSRDNSNQPQHF.

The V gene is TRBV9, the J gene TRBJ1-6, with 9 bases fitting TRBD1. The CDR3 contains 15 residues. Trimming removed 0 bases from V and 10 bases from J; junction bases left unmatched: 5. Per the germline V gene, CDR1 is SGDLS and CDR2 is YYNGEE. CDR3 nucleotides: TGTGCCAGCAGCGTAGTTGGGACAGGGACCTCACCCCTCCACTTT. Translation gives CASSVVGTGTSPLHF. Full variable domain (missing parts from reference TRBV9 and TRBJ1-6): DSGVTQTPKHLITATGQRVTLRCSPRSGDLSVYWYQQSLDQGLQFLIQYYNGEERAKGNILERFSAQQFPDLHSELNLSSLELGDSALYFCASSVVGTGTSPLHFGNGTRLTVT.

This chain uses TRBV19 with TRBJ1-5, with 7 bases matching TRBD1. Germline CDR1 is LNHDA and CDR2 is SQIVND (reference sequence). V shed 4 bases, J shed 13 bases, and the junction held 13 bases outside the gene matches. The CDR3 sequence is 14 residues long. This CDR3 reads CASSTRQGVQSQHF. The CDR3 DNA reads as TGTGCCAGTAGTACCCGACAGGGAGTTCAATCGCAGCATTTT.

Here the CDR3 reads CSVARGETQYF. CDR3 nucleotides: TGCAGCGTCGCGCGGGGAGAGACCCAGTACTTC. This rearrangement joins TRBV29-1 to TRBJ2-5, with a weak D call TRBD2 (6 bases). In germline, CDR1 is SQVTM, CDR2 ANQGSEA. V lost 6 bases and J lost 4, with 9 bases in between. The CDR3 covers 11 residues.

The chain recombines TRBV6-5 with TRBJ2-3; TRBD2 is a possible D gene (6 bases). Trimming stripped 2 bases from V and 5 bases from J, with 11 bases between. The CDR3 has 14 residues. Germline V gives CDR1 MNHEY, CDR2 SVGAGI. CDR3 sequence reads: CASSYGPGVDTQYF. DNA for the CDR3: TGTGCCAGCAGTTACGGGCCGGGAGTAGATACGCAGTATTTT.

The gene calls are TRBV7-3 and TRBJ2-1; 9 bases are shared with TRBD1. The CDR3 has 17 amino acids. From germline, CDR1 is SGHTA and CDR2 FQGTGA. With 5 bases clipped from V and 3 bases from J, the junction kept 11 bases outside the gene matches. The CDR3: CASSLRTGDFSYNEQFF. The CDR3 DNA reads TGTGCCAGCAGCCTACGGACAGGGGACTTCAGCTACAATGAGCAGTTCTTC.

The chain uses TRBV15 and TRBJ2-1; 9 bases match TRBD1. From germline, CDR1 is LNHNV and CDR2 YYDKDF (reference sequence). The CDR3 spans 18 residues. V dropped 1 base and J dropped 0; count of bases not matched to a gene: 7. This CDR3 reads CATSRAADRGSSYNEQFF. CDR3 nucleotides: TGTGCCACCAGCAGAGCAGCGGACAGGGGAAGCTCCTACAATGAGCAGTTCTTC.

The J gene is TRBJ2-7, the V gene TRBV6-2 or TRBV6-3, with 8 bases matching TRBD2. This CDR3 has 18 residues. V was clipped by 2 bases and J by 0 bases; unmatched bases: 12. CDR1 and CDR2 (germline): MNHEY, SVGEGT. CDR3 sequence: CASSYVVRIAGHSYEQYF. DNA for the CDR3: TGTGCCAGCAGTTACGTCGTCCGAATAGCGGGGCACTCCTACGAGCAGTACTTC.

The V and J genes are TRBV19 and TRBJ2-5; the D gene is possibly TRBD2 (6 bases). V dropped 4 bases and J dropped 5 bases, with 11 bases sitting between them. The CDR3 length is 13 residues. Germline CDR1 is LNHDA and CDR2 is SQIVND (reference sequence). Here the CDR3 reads CASSRGRGETQYF. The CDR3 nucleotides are TGTGCCAGTAGTAGGGGCCGGGGGGAGACCCAGTACTTC.

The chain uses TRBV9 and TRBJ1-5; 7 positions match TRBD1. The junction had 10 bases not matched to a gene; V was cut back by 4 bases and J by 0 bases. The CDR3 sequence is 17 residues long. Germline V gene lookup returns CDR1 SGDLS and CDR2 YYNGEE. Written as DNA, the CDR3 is TGTGCCAGCAGCCTACCGGGACAGCCATATAGCAATCAGCCCCAGCATTTT. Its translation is CASSLPGQPYSNQPQHF.

CDR3 nucleotide sequence: TGTGCCAGCAGCCGGACTAGCGGGGCTAGCTCCTACAATGAGCAGTTCTTC. It yields the protein CASSRTSGASSYNEQFF. The V call is TRBV7-8, the J call TRBJ2-1; 12 positions match TRBD2. J gave up 0 bases and V 5 bases, and 5 bases lay outside the gene matches. Looked up from germline, CDR1 is SGHVS and CDR2 is FQNEAQ. There are 17 residues in the CDR3.

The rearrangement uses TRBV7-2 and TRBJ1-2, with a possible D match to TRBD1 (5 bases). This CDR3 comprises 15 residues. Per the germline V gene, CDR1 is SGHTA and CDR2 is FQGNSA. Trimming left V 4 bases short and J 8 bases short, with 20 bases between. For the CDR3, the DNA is TGTGCCAGCAGCTACTCGAGCGACAGAGACATGGGCTACACCTTC. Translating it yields CASSYSSDRDMGYTF.

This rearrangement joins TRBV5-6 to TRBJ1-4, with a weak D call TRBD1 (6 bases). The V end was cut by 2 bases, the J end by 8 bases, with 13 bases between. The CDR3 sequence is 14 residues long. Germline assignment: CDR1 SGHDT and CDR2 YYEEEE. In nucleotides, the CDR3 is TGTGCCAGCAGCTTACAGGGCCCTGAGGAAAAACTGTTTTTT. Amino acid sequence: CASSLQGPEEKLFF.

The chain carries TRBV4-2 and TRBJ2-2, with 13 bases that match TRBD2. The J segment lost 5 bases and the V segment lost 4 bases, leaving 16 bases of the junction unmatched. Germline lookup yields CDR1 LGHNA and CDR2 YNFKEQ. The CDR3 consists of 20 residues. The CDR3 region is CASSPKMTSGGFEGTGELFF. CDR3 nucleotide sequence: TGTGCCAGCAGCCCGAAAATGACTAGCGGGGGGTTCGAGGGGACCGGGGAGCTGTTTTTT.

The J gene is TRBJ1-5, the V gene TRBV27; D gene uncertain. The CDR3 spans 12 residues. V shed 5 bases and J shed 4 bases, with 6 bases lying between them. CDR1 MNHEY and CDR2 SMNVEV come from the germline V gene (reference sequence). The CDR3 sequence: CASSPLNQPQHF. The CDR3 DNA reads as TGTGCCAGCAGTCCGTTAAATCAGCCCCAGCATTTT.

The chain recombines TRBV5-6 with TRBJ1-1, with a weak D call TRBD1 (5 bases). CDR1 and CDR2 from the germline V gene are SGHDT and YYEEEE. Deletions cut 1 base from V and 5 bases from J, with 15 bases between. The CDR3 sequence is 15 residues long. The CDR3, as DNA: TGTGCCAGCAGCTTGCCGGGGGAGGGGCGGACTGAAGCTTTCTTT. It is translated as CASSLPGEGRTEAFF.

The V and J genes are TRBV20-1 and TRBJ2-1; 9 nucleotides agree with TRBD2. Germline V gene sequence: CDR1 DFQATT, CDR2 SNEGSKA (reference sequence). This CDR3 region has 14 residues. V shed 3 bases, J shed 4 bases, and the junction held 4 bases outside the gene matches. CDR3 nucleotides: TGCAGTGCTAGTAGCGGGAGACTTTACAATGAGCAGTTCTTC. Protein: CSASSGRLYNEQFF.

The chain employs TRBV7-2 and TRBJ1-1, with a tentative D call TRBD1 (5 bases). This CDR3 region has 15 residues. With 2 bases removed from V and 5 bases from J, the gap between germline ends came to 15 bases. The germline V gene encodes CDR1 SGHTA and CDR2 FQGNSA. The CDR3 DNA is TGTGCCAGCAGCTTAACCCCCCAGGGAACGACTGAAGCTTTCTTT. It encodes CASSLTPQGTTEAFF.

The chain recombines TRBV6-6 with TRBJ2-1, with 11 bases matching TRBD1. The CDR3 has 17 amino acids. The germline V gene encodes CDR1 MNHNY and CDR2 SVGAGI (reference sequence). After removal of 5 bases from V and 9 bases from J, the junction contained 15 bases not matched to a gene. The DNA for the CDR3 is TGTGCCAGCAGTCCCCGTTCGCGGGACAGGGGGTACGGTGAGCAGTTCTTC. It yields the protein CASSPRSRDRGYGEQFF.

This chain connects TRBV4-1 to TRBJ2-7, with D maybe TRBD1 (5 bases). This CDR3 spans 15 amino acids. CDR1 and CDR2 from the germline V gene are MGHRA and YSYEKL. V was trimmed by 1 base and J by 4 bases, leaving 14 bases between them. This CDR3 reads CASSQVLGAVYEQYF. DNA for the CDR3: TGCGCCAGCAGCCAAGTTCTTGGGGCTGTTTACGAGCAGTACTTC.